This TCR beta chain is drawn from a study of shared clonotypes between healthy human individuals. After removal of 5 bases from V and 6 bases from J, the junction contained 6 bases not matched to a gene. From germline, CDR1 is MDHEN and CDR2 SYDVKM. The CDR3 runs to 13 residues. This clone was counted once. Using immunoSEQ multiplex PCR, the repertoire was profiled, and TCRdb retains in-frame clones only, with some absent. This sample has roughly 2.2 million clones, with approximately 93% found just once. The study drew all its donors from Caucasian adults living in Nashville, Tennessee. Naive CD45RA+ and memory CD45RA-negative subsets were split from CD4+ cells.

The genes are TRBV28 and TRBJ1-1; 7 bases line up with TRBD1. This receptor was identified in a man aged 18 to 30 in good health. Some clones in this sample may be carry-over from other donors' samples. Material: naive CD4+ T cells from PBMCs. Subset noted: CD45RA+ positively selected. In nucleotides, the CDR3 is TGTGCCAGCAGTGGGGCAGGGGGTGCTGAAGCTTTCTTT. Translation: CASSGAGGAEAFF.